This paragraph reports one T cell receptor beta chain. Its antigen remains unidentified. The isolated RNA, all of it, was reverse transcribed, so expressed TCRB transcripts were what got sequenced. Reads from naive, central memory and regulatory T cell samples averaged roughly 3.6 million. Produced via immunoSEQ multiplex PCR; TCRdb's table is partial and in-frame only. The repertoire holds around 70,000 clones, with almost 50% as singletons. From germline, CDR1 is SGHKS and CDR2 YYEKEE (reference sequence). Deletions cut 6 bases from V and 3 bases from J, with 7 bases between. This CDR3 comprises 11 residues. Every single donor gave one heparinised blood draw, and these averaged around 110 mL. The data were taken from a study of beta chain features in type 1 diabetes. Overall study findings and caveats: The study found fewer insertions and more deletions at VDJ junctions in type 1 diabetes patients. Among all four CD4+ subsets, Type 1 diabetes patients had TCRB CDR3s that were moderately but significantly shorter. Patients and controls would share equally any PCR tilt toward shorter templates.

This receptor was taken from a man younger than 45 with type 1 diabetes. The J gene is TRBJ2-7, the V gene TRBV5-5; D not resolved. The sequenced material came from central memory CD4+ T cells from blood. The CDR3 is CASTPGYEQYF. CDR3 bases: TGTGCCAGCACCCCGGGCTACGAGCAGTACTTC.